Listed below are T cell receptor beta chains from one sample, sequenced in a study of glioma-infiltrating T cells after dendritic cell vaccination. Here immunoSEQ multiplex PCR was the method, and the copy in TCRdb shows in-frame clones only, minus some. The sample has about 46,000 clones; roughly 90% are singletons. The sequencing used blood, collected after dendritic cell vaccination. Receptor source: a human donor with glioblastoma. Each CDR3 is given without its conserved first and last residue.

TRBV5-1	ASSLGQGGGYEQF
TRBV19	ASRTSGRGELF
TRBV5-1	ASSSGQVDRLYYGYT
TRBV7-9	ASRGTGRNTEAF
TRBV6-4	ASTGSPNYEQY
TRBV7-9	ASSPGTGSGYT
TRBV28	ASTTSGSKITDTQY
TRBV7-9	ASSSALQGQPQH
TRBV18	ASSGTENIQY
TRBV5-1	ASSLALGTGRNEQY
TRBV2	ASSEARVPQY
TRBV7-2	ASSLGDRGFLAF
TRBV25-1	ASSDWTSSNNEQF
TRBV15	ATSRDYFLAGSTDTQY
TRBV10-3	AISESRTGISQPQH
TRBV28	ASSSRDRGVYEQY
TRBV5-1	ASSLVAGSGETQY
TRBV4-3	ASSQDRRYT
TRBV7-2	ASSERGGWEKLF
TRBV19	ASSIELAVRTDTQY
TRBV2	ASSPGQGNNQPQH
TRBV6-6	ASSYAGDEQF
TRBV29-1	SVVYSLNTEAF
TRBV5-1	ASSFRAGVDNEQF
TRBV29-1	SVFRGSGTEAF
TRBV5-1	ASSSQGETQY
TRBV29-1	SGYRGGTEAF
TRBV7-3	ASSATVQDTEAF
TRBV7-9	ASSFSGRAYEQY
TRBV5-6	ASSFGGSFNQPQH
TRBV7-2	ASSLALGSLSNEQF
TRBV4-3	ASSQDGWGEETQY
TRBV5-1	ASSGTGSEQY
TRBV28	ASSITYEQY
TRBV4-1	ASSRGTGSNQPQH
TRBV7-8	ASSPTSGSSNEQF
TRBV19	ASNEGGPYNEQF
TRBV29-1	SVALAAHTQY
TRBV19	ASSTGQANYGYT
TRBV11-3	ASSRTGLANEKLF
TRBV4-2	ASSQVARETQY
TRBV28	ASSLKGGGNQPQH
TRBV7-7	ASSPGGYYEQY
TRBV30	AWSVGAGNQPQH
TRBV4-3	ASSLQDTPGYEQY
TRBV6-1	ASEGHLATNEKLF
TRBV27	ASSATPQETQY
TRBV19	ASSPYTGNQPQH
TRBV10-3	AIRHHGERRYEQY
TRBV29-1	SVRGLGNQPQH
TRBV2	ASSESPQGLPEKLF
TRBV27	ASSPRDSLRGNTEAF
TRBV19	ASKGQATNEKLF
TRBV10-3	AIKTGGSGNTIY
TRBV7-9	ASSEGQGTEAF